The 7 T cell receptor beta chains presented below share a single source sample, sequenced in a study of chemoradiotherapy in HPV16-positive cancers. This table comes from immunoSEQ multiplex PCR, and its TCRdb copy is limited to in-frame clones, with some not included. The table shows about 5,400 clones, with less than 85% occurring only once. Sequenced here: tumor tissue, sampled from a patient who underwent chemoradiotherapy. The receptor source for this set is a human donor with HPV-associated anogenital cancer.

The rearrangement joins TRBV4-2 to TRBJ1-6, with D hard to call. Germline lookup yields CDR1 LGHNA and CDR2 YNFKEQ. This CDR3 region has 18 residues. V lost 0 bases to trimming and J lost 0 bases, with 12 bases between them. The CDR3 reads CASSQDGREYSYNSPLHF. CDR3 nucleotides: TGTGCCAGCAGCCAAGATGGGCGCGAGTACTCCTATAATTCACCCCTCCACTTT.

This clone has more than one count but fewer than ten. The chain has TRBV5-4 and TRBJ1-2; TRBD1 is a possible D gene (6 bases). Looked up from germline, CDR1 is SGHNT and CDR2 is YYREEE (reference sequence). V lost 4 bases and J 4 bases, leaving 11 bases between the germline ends. This CDR3 contains 13 residues. The CDR3 region is CASSPRDTYGYTF. The CDR3 nucleotides are TGTGCCAGCAGCCCCCGGGACACCTATGGCTACACCTTC.

This chain uses TRBV18 with TRBJ2-7; 9 positions agree with TRBD1. Per germline, CDR1 KGHSH and CDR2 LQKENI. This CDR3 is 15 amino acids long. The trim removed 3 bases at V and 2 bases at J, leaving 5 bases unmatched. The CDR3 loop reads CASSPTTGGTYEQYF. CDR3 nucleotides: TGTGCCAGCTCACCTACGACAGGGGGGACCTACGAGCAGTACTTC.

This rearrangement joins TRBV7-2 to TRBJ2-7; 14 nucleotides align to TRBD2. This CDR3 is built from 18 residues. J lost 0 bases, V lost 4 bases, and 8 bases had no gene match. CDR1 and CDR2 (germline): SGHTA, FQGNSA. The CDR3 coding sequence is TGTGCCAGCAGCTCTGGGACTAGCGGGGGAAAGAGCTCCTACGAGCAGTACTTC. Amino acid sequence: CASSSGTSGGKSSYEQYF.

V usage is TRBV10-1 and J usage is TRBJ1-2, with 9 bases fitting TRBD1. The CDR3 contains 14 residues. The J segment lost 7 bases and the V segment lost 8 bases, leaving 11 bases of the junction unmatched. Germline values: CDR1 WNHNN, CDR2 SYGVQD (reference sequence). The CDR3 reads CASRGWDRESGYTF. The CDR3 DNA reads TGCGCCAGCCGGGGATGGGACAGGGAGTCTGGCTACACCTTC.

V usage is TRBV4-1 and J usage is TRBJ1-2; tentative D call: TRBD1 (6 bases). The CDR3 runs to 13 residues. Germline values: CDR1 MGHRA, CDR2 YSYEKL. The V end lost 2 bases, the J end lost 4 bases, and 8 bases lay between the germline ends. This CDR3 is CASSQTGFYGYTF. CDR3 DNA: TGCGCCAGCAGCCAAACAGGGTTCTATGGCTACACCTTC.

This clone has just a few counts. The chain uses TRBV7-8 and TRBJ2-1; 9 bases align to TRBD2. V trimming: 1 base; J trimming: 7 bases; junction bases outside the gene matches: 8. The V gene's germline CDR1 is SGHVS and CDR2 FQNEAQ. The CDR3 has 16 residues. The CDR3 bases are TGTGCCAGCAGCTTAGTCGGTAGCGGGAGACCTAATGAGCAGTTCTTC. Its translation: CASSLVGSGRPNEQFF.